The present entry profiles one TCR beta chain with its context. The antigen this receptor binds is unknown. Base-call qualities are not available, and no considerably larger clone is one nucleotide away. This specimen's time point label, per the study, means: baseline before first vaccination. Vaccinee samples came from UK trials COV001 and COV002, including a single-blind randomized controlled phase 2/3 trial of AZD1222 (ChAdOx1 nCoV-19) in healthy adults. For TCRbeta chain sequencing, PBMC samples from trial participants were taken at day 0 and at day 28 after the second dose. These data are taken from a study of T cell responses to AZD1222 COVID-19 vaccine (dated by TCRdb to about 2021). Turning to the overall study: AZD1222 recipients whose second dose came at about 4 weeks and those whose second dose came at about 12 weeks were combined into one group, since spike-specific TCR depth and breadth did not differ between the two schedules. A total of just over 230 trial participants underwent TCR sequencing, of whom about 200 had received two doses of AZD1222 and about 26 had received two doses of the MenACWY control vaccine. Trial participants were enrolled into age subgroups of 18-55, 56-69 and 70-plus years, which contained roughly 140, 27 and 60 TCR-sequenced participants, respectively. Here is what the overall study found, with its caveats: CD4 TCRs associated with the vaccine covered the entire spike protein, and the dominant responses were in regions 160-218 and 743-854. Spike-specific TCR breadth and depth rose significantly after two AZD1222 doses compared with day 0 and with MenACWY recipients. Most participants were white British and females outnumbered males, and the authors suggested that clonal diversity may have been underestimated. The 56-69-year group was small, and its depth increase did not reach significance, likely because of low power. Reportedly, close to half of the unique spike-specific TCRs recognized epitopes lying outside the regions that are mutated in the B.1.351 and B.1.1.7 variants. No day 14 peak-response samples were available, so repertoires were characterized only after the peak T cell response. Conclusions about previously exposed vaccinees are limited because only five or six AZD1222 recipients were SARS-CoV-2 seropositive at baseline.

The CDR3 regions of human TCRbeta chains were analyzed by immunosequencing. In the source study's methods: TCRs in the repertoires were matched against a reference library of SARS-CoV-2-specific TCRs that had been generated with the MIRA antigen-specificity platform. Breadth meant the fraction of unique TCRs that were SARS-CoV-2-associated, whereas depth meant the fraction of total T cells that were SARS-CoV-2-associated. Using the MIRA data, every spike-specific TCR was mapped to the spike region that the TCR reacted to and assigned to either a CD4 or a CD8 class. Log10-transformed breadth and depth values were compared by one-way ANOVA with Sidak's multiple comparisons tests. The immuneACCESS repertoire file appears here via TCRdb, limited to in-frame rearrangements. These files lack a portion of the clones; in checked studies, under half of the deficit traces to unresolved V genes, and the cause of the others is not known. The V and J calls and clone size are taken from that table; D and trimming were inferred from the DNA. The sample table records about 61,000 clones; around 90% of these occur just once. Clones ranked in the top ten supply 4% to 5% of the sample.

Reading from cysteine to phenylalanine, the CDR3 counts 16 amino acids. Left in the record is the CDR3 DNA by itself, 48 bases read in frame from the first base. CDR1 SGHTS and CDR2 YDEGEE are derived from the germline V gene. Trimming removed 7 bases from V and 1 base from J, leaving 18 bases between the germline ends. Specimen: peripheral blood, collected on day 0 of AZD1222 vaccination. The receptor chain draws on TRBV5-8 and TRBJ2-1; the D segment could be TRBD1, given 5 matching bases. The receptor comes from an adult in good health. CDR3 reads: CASASGAVVSYNEQFF. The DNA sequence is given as TGTGCCAGCGCAAGTGGGGCAGTTGTGTCCTACAATGAGCAGTTCTTC.